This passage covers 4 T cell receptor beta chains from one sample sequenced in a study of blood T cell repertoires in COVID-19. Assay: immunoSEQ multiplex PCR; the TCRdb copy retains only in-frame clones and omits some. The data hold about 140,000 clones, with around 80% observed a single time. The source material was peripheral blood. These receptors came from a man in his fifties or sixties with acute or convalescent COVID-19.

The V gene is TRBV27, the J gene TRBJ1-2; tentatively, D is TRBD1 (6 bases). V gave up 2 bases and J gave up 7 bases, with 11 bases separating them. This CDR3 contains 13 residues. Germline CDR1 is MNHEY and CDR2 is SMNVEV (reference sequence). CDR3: CASSLNRAGGYTF. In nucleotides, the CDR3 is TGTGCCAGCAGTTTAAACAGGGCCGGTGGCTACACCTTC.

For the CDR3, the DNA is TGTGCCTGGAGTAGAGAGGGGGCAGGTGGCTACACCTTC. Amino acids: CAWSREGAGGYTF. The gene calls are TRBV30 and TRBJ1-2, with 7 bases identical to TRBD1. The CDR3 has 13 amino acids. V lost 2 bases, J lost 7 bases, and 7 bases stayed unmatched. Germline V gene sequence: CDR1 GTSNPN, CDR2 SVGIG (reference sequence).

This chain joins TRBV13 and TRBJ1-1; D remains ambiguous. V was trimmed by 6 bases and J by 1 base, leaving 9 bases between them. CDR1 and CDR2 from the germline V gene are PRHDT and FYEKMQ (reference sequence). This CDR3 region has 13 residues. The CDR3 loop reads CASSPRGNTEAFF. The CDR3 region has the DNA TGTGCCAGCAGTCCAAGAGGGAACACTGAAGCTTTCTTT.

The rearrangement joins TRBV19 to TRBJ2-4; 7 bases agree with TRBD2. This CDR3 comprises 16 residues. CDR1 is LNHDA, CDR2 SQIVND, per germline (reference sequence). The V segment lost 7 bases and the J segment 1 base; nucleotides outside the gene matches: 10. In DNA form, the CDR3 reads TGTGCCAGTACCTCTAGGGGAGGGGCGGCCAAAAACATTCAGTACTTC. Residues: CASTSRGGAAKNIQYF.